The 3 T cell receptor beta chains below were found in one sample sequenced in a study of blood T cells in healthy people across ages (dated by TCRdb to 2015 to 2017). The library was prepared using 5' RACE. TCRdb records Illumina HiSeq 2500 as the sequencer. A second PCR of 7 to 11 cycles was performed with a sample-barcoded 5' primer and a J-beta primer mix. The public reads were reanalyzed by TCRdb: fastp trimming at Q25, MiXCR alignment, in-frame beta chains only. Duplicate CDR3 protein sequences are folded into a single record with the most common DNA and genes. The sample table holds 730,000 or so distinct CDR3 sequences, of which 35% to 45% were seen once. The ten largest clones represent 20% of the sample. The sequenced material came from blood. The source is a woman aged 55-70 years in good health.

In this sample, this clonotype turned up many times. The rearrangement links TRBV27 to TRBJ2-4; D is uncertain. The CDR3 is made up of 13 amino acids. Trimming stripped 5 bases from V and 4 bases from J, with 9 bases between. Per the germline V gene, CDR1 is MNHEY and CDR2 is SMNVEV (reference sequence). The CDR3 DNA reads as TGTGCCAGCAGTCTGCAAGGGAAAAACATTCAGTACTTC. Residues: CASSLQGKNIQYF.

This sequence joins TRBV20-1 and TRBJ1-6; D is possibly TRBD1 (6 bases). The CDR3 length is 17 residues. Deletions cut 0 bases from V and 0 bases from J, with 12 bases between. The germline gives CDR1 DFQATT, CDR2 SNEGSKA (reference sequence). The chain's CDR3 is CSARDVRGASYNSPLHF. The CDR3 region has the DNA TGCAGTGCTAGAGATGTCCGGGGGGCCTCCTATAATTCACCCCTCCACTTT.

This clonotype was counted between two and nine times. V is TRBV12-3 or TRBV12-4 and J is TRBJ1-5; D unresolved. The CDR3 totals 15 residues. Trimming stripped 2 bases from V and 3 bases from J, with 11 bases between. The CDR3 region is CASSLPPALNQPQHF. The DNA for the CDR3 is TGTGCCAGCAGTTTACCGCCAGCTCTCAATCAGCCCCAGCATTTT.